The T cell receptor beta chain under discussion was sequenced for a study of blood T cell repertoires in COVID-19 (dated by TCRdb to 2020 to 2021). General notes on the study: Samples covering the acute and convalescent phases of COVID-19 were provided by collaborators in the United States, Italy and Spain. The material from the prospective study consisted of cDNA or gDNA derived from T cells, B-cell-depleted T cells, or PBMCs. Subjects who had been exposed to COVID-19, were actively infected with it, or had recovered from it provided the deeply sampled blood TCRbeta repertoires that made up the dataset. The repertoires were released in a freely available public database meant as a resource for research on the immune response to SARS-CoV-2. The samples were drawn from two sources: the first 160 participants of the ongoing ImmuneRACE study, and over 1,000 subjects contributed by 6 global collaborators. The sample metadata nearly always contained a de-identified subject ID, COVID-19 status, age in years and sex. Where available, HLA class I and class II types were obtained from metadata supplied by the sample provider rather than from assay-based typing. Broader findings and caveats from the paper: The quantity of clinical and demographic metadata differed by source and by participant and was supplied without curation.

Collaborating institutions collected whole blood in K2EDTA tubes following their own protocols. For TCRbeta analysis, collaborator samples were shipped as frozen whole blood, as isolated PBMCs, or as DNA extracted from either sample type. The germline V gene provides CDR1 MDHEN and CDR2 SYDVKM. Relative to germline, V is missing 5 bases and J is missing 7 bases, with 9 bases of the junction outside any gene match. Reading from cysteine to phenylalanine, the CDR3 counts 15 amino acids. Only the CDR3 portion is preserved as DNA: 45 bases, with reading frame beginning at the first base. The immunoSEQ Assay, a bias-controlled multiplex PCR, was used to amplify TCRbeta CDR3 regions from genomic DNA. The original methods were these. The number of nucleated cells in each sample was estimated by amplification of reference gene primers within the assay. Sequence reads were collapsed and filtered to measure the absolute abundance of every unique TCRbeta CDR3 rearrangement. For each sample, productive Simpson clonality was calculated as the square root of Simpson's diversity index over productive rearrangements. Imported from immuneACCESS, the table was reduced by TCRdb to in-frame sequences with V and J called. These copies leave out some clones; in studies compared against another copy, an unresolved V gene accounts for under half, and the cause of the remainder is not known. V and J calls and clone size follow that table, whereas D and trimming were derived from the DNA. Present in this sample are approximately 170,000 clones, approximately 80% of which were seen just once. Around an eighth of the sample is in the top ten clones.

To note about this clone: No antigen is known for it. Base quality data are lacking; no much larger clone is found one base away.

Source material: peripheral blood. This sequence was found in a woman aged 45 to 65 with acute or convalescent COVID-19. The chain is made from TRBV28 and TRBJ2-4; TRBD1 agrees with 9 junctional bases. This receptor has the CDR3 CASSPPRTGENIQYF. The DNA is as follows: TGTGCCAGCAGTCCCCCTCGGACAGGGGAGAACATTCAGTACTTC.